What follows are 13 T cell receptor beta chains derived from one specimen sequenced in a study of early T cells in non-severe SARS-CoV-2 infection. Via MiXCR, TCRdb re-called the 5' RACE reads, giving one row per CDR3 protein. The sample carries 80,000 to 95,000 distinct CDR3 sequences, 12% to 15% recorded once. Sequencing input: whole blood. The receptors stem from an adult who was a healthcare worker with PCR-confirmed SARS-CoV-2 infection or an uninfected control (not recorded which).

This chain connects TRBV11-2 to TRBJ1-6; 9 nucleotides line up with TRBD1. Germline values: CDR1 SGHAT, CDR2 FQNNGV. The CDR3 extends over 14 amino acids. With 5 bases clipped from V and 13 bases from J, the junction kept 9 bases outside the gene matches. CDR3 in DNA: TGTGCCAGCAGCCCGGACAGGGGCAGTTCGCCCCTCCACTTT. Residues: CASSPDRGSSPLHF.

The chain carries TRBV29-1 and TRBJ2-2; D is unresolved. The CDR3 runs 15 residues. V lost 5 bases to trimming and J lost 0 bases, with 13 bases between them. CDR1 and CDR2 (germline): SQVTM, ANQGSEA. The CDR3 loop reads CSVKAGRTNTGELFF. Written as DNA, the CDR3 is TGCAGCGTTAAGGCAGGCCGCACGAACACCGGGGAGCTGTTTTTT.

CDR3 bases: TGCAGCGTTGATGTCTTGGGGGGCACTGAAGCTTTCTTT. As protein: CSVDVLGGTEAFF. The chain couples TRBV29-1 to TRBJ1-1; tentative D call: TRBD1 (5 bases). CDR3 length equals 13 residues. Germline assignment: CDR1 SQVTM and CDR2 ANQGSEA. Trimming cost V 3 bases and J 4 bases, with 12 bases left between them.

This chain links TRBV28 with TRBJ1-1; D perhaps matches TRBD1 (5 bases). CDR1 and CDR2 from the germline V gene are MDHEN and SYDVKM. V lost 4 bases and J lost 6, with 18 bases in between. This CDR3 spans 15 amino acids. CDR3 bases: TGTGCCAGCAGTTCCGGATCTTTGGGGGTCGCTGAAGCTTTCTTT. This sequence encodes CASSSGSLGVAEAFF.

This clonotype came up a few times. The rearrangement links TRBV29-1 to TRBJ2-7, with 7 nucleotides matching TRBD2. Looked up from germline, CDR1 is SQVTM and CDR2 is ANQGSEA. The CDR3 is 12 residues long. J was trimmed by 6 bases and V by 6 bases; bases with no gene match: 8. DNA for the CDR3: TGCAGCGTCCGGCCCCCGGGGGGCGAGCAGTACTTC. It codes for CSVRPPGGEQYF.

The chain is built from TRBV20-1 and TRBJ2-7, with D possibly being TRBD1 or TRBD2 (5 bases each). CDR3 length: 14 residues. Germline CDR1 DFQATT, CDR2 SNEGSKA (reference sequence). Trimming stripped 3 bases from V and 6 bases from J, with 18 bases between. The CDR3 here is CSARGRGVTGEQYF. For the CDR3, the DNA is TGCAGTGCTAGGGGACGAGGGGTAACCGGCGAGCAGTACTTC.

This clonotype was counted a few times. The chain employs TRBV12-3 or TRBV12-4 and TRBJ1-6, with D tentatively TRBD1 (5 bases). The V end was cut by 5 bases, the J end by 8 bases, with 16 bases between. The CDR3 is 15 amino acids. CDR3 residues: CASSEGPTQYSPLHF. The CDR3 nucleotides read TGTGCCAGCAGTGAGGGACCGACCCAGTATTCACCCCTCCACTTT.

This clonotype was seen at least ten times. The J gene is TRBJ2-1, the V gene TRBV2; 13 positions match TRBD2. CDR1 is SNHLY, CDR2 FYNNEI, per germline. V gave up 4 bases and J gave up 12 bases; unmatched junction bases: 15. The CDR3 is made up of 17 amino acids. The CDR3 bases are TGTGCCAGCAGTGGACTAGCGGGGGGTCAAAAAATGATAGGGCAGTTCTTC. It is translated as CASSGLAGGQKMIGQFF.

This clonotype was seen ten or more times. This chain joins TRBV6-5 and TRBJ2-3; 12 bases are a match to TRBD2. This CDR3 is 18 amino acids long. V lost 5 bases, J lost 6 bases, and 15 bases stayed unmatched. Germline values: CDR1 MNHEY, CDR2 SVGAGI. Here the CDR3 reads CASSPILLAGGRTDTQYF. For the CDR3, the DNA is TGTGCCAGCAGTCCTATTCTACTAGCGGGGGGACGGACTGATACGCAGTATTTT.

This clonotype was observed a few times. The chain employs TRBV5-4 and TRBJ1-2; D is ambiguous. Germline V gives CDR1 SGHNT, CDR2 YYREEE (reference sequence). V lost 0 bases and J 3 bases, leaving 12 bases between the germline ends. The CDR3 consists of 15 residues. CDR3 coding DNA: TGTGCCAGCAGCTTGGGTCCAGCTACTGACTATGGCTACACCTTC. This sequence encodes CASSLGPATDYGYTF.

V and J are TRBV28 and TRBJ2-7; D may be TRBD1 (6 bases). Germline V gives CDR1 MDHEN, CDR2 SYDVKM. The CDR3 is 14 amino acids. V was clipped by 2 bases and J by 0 bases, with 8 bases between them. In nucleotides, the CDR3 is TGTGCCAGCAGTTTACTGGACAGCTCCTACGAGCAGTACTTC. It encodes CASSLLDSSYEQYF.

This clonotype has a count of ten or more. The rearrangement uses TRBV19 and TRBJ2-5; weak D call: TRBD1 (6 bases). CDR1 and CDR2 from the germline V gene are LNHDA and SQIVND (reference sequence). Trimming pared 6 bases from V and 2 bases from J, leaving 10 bases between. The CDR3 spans 13 residues. The CDR3 here is CASRRTDQETQYF. For the CDR3, the DNA is TGTGCCAGTAGGAGGACAGATCAAGAGACCCAGTACTTC.

The V call is TRBV15, the J call TRBJ1-5; D is unclear. CDR1 and CDR2 (germline): LNHNV, YYDKDF (reference sequence). The CDR3 extends over 13 amino acids. Trimming cost V 5 bases and J 0 bases, with 5 bases left between them. The CDR3 region has the DNA TGTGCCACCAGCGGGGATAGCAATCAGCCCCAGCATTTT. It specifies CATSGDSNQPQHF.